The 24 T cell receptor beta chains below all came from one sample that was sequenced in a study of regulatory T cells in long-lasting Graves disease. Time point here: newly diagnosed GD, antithyroid drugs for less than 3 months. The TCR library was made from RNA that had been extracted from PBMCs in TRIzol. To make TCR beta libraries, researchers used iRepertoire HTBI primers and Arm-PCR of CDR3 regions. TCRdb ran MiXCR on the multiplex PCR reads and lists one entry per CDR3 protein. This table holds hundreds of thousands of distinct CDR3 sequences, roughly 13% found once. A further study also used this sample, focusing on T cells in Graves' hyperthyroidism and ophthalmopathy.

The sequencing here drew on peripheral blood mononuclear cells (PBMCs), taken at new diagnosis, from a patient treated with antithyroid drugs. These receptors were taken from a man aged 30 to 39 with Graves disease.

This clonotype was detected only a few times. The rearrangement links TRBV4-1 to TRBJ1-3; D gene uncertain. V shed 0 bases and J shed 0 bases, with 12 bases lying between them. The CDR3 runs 17 residues. Germline CDR1 reads MGHRA; CDR2 reads YSYEKL. The CDR3 region has the DNA TGCGCCAGCAGCCAAGAAGAAGGGCATCTCTCTGGAAACACCATATATTTT. It translates to CASSQEEGHLSGNTIYF.

This rearrangement joins TRBV5-1 to TRBJ2-1, with D uncertain. Trimming stripped 3 bases from V and 1 base from J, with 11 bases between. CDR1 and CDR2 (germline): SGHRS, YFSETQ. The CDR3 is 15 residues long. CDR3 coding DNA: TGCGCCAGCAGCTCCTTCCGGCCTTCCTACAATGAGCAGTTCTTC. Translating it yields CASSSFRPSYNEQFF.

This clonotype was seen more than once but under ten times. The V call is TRBV9, the J call TRBJ2-2; TRBD2 matches at 9 bases. The CDR3 totals 16 residues. The V gene's germline CDR1 is SGDLS and CDR2 YYNGEE. With V trimmed by 3 bases and J by 6 bases, 9 bases remained unmatched. Here the CDR3 DNA reads TGTGCCAGCAGCGGCCTGTTAGCGGGAGCTGCCGGGGAGCTGTTTTTT. This gives the protein CASSGLLAGAAGELFF.

This clonotype showed up just a few times. The V gene is TRBV6-1, the J gene TRBJ2-3, with TRBD2 matching over 11 bases. V shed 10 bases, J shed 5 bases, and the junction held 11 bases outside the gene matches. In germline, CDR1 is MNHNS, CDR2 SASEGT. CDR3 length equals 15 residues. The chain's CDR3 is CATYSGRATRDTQYF. The CDR3 DNA reads as TGTGCCACCTATAGCGGGAGGGCCACGAGAGATACGCAGTATTTT.

This clonotype has more than one count but fewer than ten. The chain recombines TRBV27 with TRBJ2-3, with TRBD2 matching 8 bases. With V trimmed by 1 base and J by 4 bases, 4 bases remained unmatched. Germline CDR1 MNHEY, CDR2 SMNVEV (reference sequence). There are 15 residues in the CDR3. For the CDR3, the DNA is TGTGCCAGCAGTTTATACTCCGGGGGGGCAGATACGCAGTATTTT. Amino acids: CASSLYSGGADTQYF.

This clonotype showed up just a few times. The V call is TRBV5-1, the J call TRBJ1-1, with D possibly being TRBD1 (6 bases). Germline lookup yields CDR1 SGHRS and CDR2 YFSETQ. This CDR3 is built from 16 residues. V lost 0 bases and J 0 bases, leaving 12 bases between the germline ends. The CDR3 DNA reads as TGCGCCAGCAGCTTGGCCGGGGGGCGGATGAACACTGAAGCTTTCTTT. Translation: CASSLAGGRMNTEAFF.

This clonotype was observed many times. The rearrangement uses TRBV30 and TRBJ2-3, with 7 bases fitting TRBD1. The V segment lost 6 bases and the J segment 2 bases; nucleotides outside the gene matches: 8. CDR1 GTSNPN and CDR2 SVGIG come from the germline V gene (reference sequence). The CDR3 is 14 amino acids. CDR3 sequence: CACEIGTDTDTQYF. The CDR3 region has the DNA TGTGCCTGTGAGATCGGGACAGACACAGATACGCAGTATTTT.

On this clonotype itself: With a far larger clone one base away, a read error is the likely cause. The rearrangement links TRBV13 to TRBJ1-1; D is unclear. Germline CDR1 PRHDT, CDR2 FYEKMQ (reference sequence). This CDR3 has 14 amino acids. Trimming left V 7 bases short and J 2 bases short, with 14 bases between. This chain's CDR3 is CASTRRSINTEAFF. CDR3 sequence (DNA): TGTGCCAGCACCAGGAGGTCGATTAACACTGAAGCTTTCTTT.

This clonotype was observed many times. CDR3 region: CARRLGALYGYTF. CDR3 DNA sequence: TGTGCCAGGCGATTGGGAGCACTTTATGGCTACACCTTC. The gene calls are TRBV2 and TRBJ1-2; D gene unclear. The CDR3 extends over 13 amino acids. Per the germline V gene, CDR1 is SNHLY and CDR2 is FYNNEI. V was clipped by 9 bases and J by 5 bases, with 16 bases between them.

V gene TRBV20-1 combines with J gene TRBJ2-1; 13 bases are shared with TRBD2. The CDR3 contains 15 residues. Unmatched junction bases numbered 9, after V lost 5 bases and J lost 8 bases. Germline loops: CDR1 DFQATT, CDR2 SNEGSKA (reference sequence). Written as DNA, the CDR3 is TGCAGTGCTCGCCGGACTAGCGGGGGACTTGATGAGCAGTTCTTC. This sequence encodes CSARRTSGGLDEQFF.

V and J are TRBV20-1 and TRBJ1-1, with a possible D match to TRBD1 (6 bases). Trimming pared 7 bases from V and 0 bases from J, leaving 15 bases between. From germline, CDR1 is DFQATT and CDR2 SNEGSKA (reference sequence). The CDR3 is made up of 14 amino acids. The CDR3 loop is CSVRPRGLNTEAFF. The DNA for the CDR3 is TGCAGTGTTCGACCGAGGGGGTTGAACACTGAAGCTTTCTTT.

In its sample, this clonotype was seen many times. The chain's CDR3 is CASRFQGPNTEAFF. Here the CDR3 DNA reads TGTGCCAGCAGGTTCCAGGGGCCGAACACTGAAGCTTTCTTT. The chain is built from TRBV7-3 and TRBJ1-1; possibly TRBD1 for D (6 bases). The CDR3 sequence is 14 residues long. V lost 6 bases and J lost 1, with 12 bases in between. The germline CDR1 and CDR2 sequences are SGHTA and FQGTGA.

This clonotype showed up many times. The chain recombines TRBV27 with TRBJ1-2; D is unclear. V dropped 5 bases and J dropped 1 base, with 8 bases sitting between them. CDR3 length: 13 amino acids. Germline V gene data show CDR1 as MNHEY and CDR2 as SMNVEV (reference sequence). CDR3 DNA sequence: TGTGCCAGCAGTGACTCCCTTAACTATGGCTACACCTTC. It translates to CASSDSLNYGYTF.

In this sample, this clonotype turned up a few times. The chain uses TRBV19 and TRBJ2-2, with D perhaps TRBD2 (5 bases). This CDR3 is 15 amino acids long. The V end was cut by 6 bases, the J end by 5 bases, with 16 bases between. CDR1 is LNHDA and CDR2 is SQIVND in the germline V gene (reference sequence). The CDR3 protein is CASRRTRGGTGELFF. DNA of the CDR3: TGTGCCAGTAGACGGACCCGAGGAGGTACCGGGGAGCTGTTTTTT.

This clonotype turned up a few times. V and J are TRBV28 and TRBJ1-4; no firm D call. CDR1 MDHEN and CDR2 SYDVKM come from the germline V gene. The CDR3 extends over 15 amino acids. V was clipped by 5 bases and J by 0 bases, with 10 bases between them. The DNA of the CDR3 is TGTGCCAGCAGTGTACCTGTTCCAACTAATGAAAAACTGTTTTTT. This codes for CASSVPVPTNEKLFF.

The rearrangement links TRBV18 to TRBJ1-4; no reliable D call. This CDR3 has 19 amino acids. V lost 4 bases and J 7 bases, leaving 28 bases between the germline ends. CDR1 is KGHSH and CDR2 is LQKENI in the germline V gene. Here the CDR3 reads CASSRFRTVRRWKREKLFF. In DNA, the CDR3 is TGTGCCAGCTCACGGTTTCGGACCGTTCGACGGTGGAAGCGTGAAAAACTGTTTTTT.

On this clonotype: A far larger clone is off by one base, so a read error is likely. This rearrangement joins TRBV2 to TRBJ2-1; 9 nucleotides align to TRBD1. The DNA end lines up better with TRBJ2-5; the J call may be wrong. The CDR3 is 15 amino acids. CDR1 is SNHLY and CDR2 is FYNNEI in the germline V gene. CDR3 nucleotide sequence: TGTGCCAGCAGTGCAGACAGGGGGTACCAAGTGACCCAGTACTTC. This translates into CASSADRGYQVTQYF.

Concerning this clonotype: Compared with germline, one end of the junction differs, possibly owing to a read error. The chain links TRBV5-1 to TRBJ2-7; 15 bases align to TRBD2. CDR1 is SGHRS and CDR2 is YFSETQ in the germline V gene. The CDR3 covers 21 residues. The CDR3 protein is CAVNRTAVHGTSGRTSYEQYF. CDR3 DNA: TGTGCCGTAAACAGGACTGCGGTTCATGGGACTAGCGGGAGGACCTCCTACGAGCAGTACTTC.

This clonotype was recorded many times. The chain links TRBV6-1 to TRBJ1-2; D is possibly TRBD1 (5 bases). Germline V lookup: CDR1 MNHNS, CDR2 SASEGT. The CDR3 runs 18 residues. With 6 bases removed from V and 3 bases from J, the gap between germline ends came to 26 bases. CDR3 nucleotides: TGTGCCAGCAGCGGAGGACCCGGGACTGCCGAAGCAGACTATGGCTACACCTTC. Encoded protein: CASSGGPGTAEADYGYTF.

This clonotype showed up just a few times. This chain links TRBV5-1 with TRBJ1-1; no firm D call. This CDR3 has 14 amino acids. V lost 1 base and J lost 0, with 7 bases in between. Germline CDR1 and CDR2: SGHRS and YFSETQ. The CDR3 spells CASSLTEVNTEAFF. Written as DNA, the CDR3 is TGCGCCAGCAGCTTGACTGAGGTGAACACTGAAGCTTTCTTT.

This clonotype was observed many times. The chain links TRBV29-1 to TRBJ1-1; D is perhaps TRBD1 (5 bases). Between the trimmed V and J ends, which lost 4 bases and 2 bases, there was a span of 8 bases. The V gene's germline CDR1 is SQVTM and CDR2 ANQGSEA. This CDR3 has 12 residues. The CDR3 reads CSVGGGNTEAFF. The DNA of the CDR3 is TGCAGCGTTGGTGGGGGAAACACTGAAGCTTTCTTT.

This clonotype has only a few counts. V gene TRBV20-1 combines with J gene TRBJ2-3, with D maybe TRBD1 (5 bases). This CDR3 region has 14 residues. Germline V gene lookup returns CDR1 DFQATT and CDR2 SNEGSKA (reference sequence). V was clipped by 7 bases and J by 1 base, with 15 bases between them. The CDR3 loop is CSGGPDTGTDTQYF. CDR3 bases: TGCAGTGGGGGCCCGGACACAGGCACAGATACGCAGTATTTT.

This rearrangement joins TRBV19 to TRBJ2-2; no firm D call. Trimming took 7 bases from V and 1 from J, leaving 16 bases between them. Germline values: CDR1 LNHDA, CDR2 SQIVND (reference sequence). The CDR3 is made up of 16 amino acids. CDR3 residues: CASTSKETMNTGELFF. The CDR3 DNA follows: TGTGCCAGTACCTCTAAAGAGACAATGAACACCGGGGAGCTGTTTTTT.

This clonotype was recorded at least ten times. The chain carries TRBV12-5 and TRBJ2-7; D is unresolved. The V end lost 7 bases, the J end lost 4 bases, and 14 bases lay between the germline ends. The V gene's germline CDR1 is LGHNT and CDR2 FRNRAP. The CDR3 is made up of 13 amino acids. The CDR3 nucleotides read TGTGCTAGTGCTCTGTCGGTTTGGTACGAGCAGTACTTC. Its protein is CASALSVWYEQYF. Looking up the rest from reference TRBV12-5 and TRBJ2-7 gives the full variable domain: DARVTQTPRHKVTEMGQEVTMRCQPILGHNTVFWYRQTMMQGLELLAYFRNRAPLDDSGMPKDRFSAEMPDATLATLKIQPSEPRDSAVYFCASALSVWYEQYFGPGTRLTVT.